This record looks at one TCR beta chain sequence and its context. Clones were sequenced by immunoSEQ multiplex PCR, and TCRdb holds only the in-frame ones, with some missing. The repertoire holds over 65,000 clones, about 80% seen once, with 16% in the top ten. This record belongs to a study of blood T cell repertoires in COVID-19. The CDR3 has 16 residues. The germline CDR1 and CDR2 sequences are LGHDT and YNNKEL (reference sequence). After removal of 3 bases from V and 5 bases from J, the junction contained 12 bases not matched to a gene. This chain uses TRBV3-1 (or the pseudogene TRBV3-2) with TRBJ2-5; 7 nucleotides line up with TRBD2. This clonotype originated in a man at least 80 years old with active COVID-19. The sequenced sample was peripheral blood. CDR3 bases: TGTGCCAGCAGCCATTGGGAGGGACGCCGATGGGAGACCCAGTACTTC. Its protein is CASSHWEGRRWETQYF.